This TCR beta chain was documented in a study of yellow fever vaccine responses in identical twins. Whole-study results and caveats: As reported, the vaccine T cell response of twins seemed partly convergent and partly personalized.

To note about this clonotype: What it binds is not known.

TCRdb used MiXCR to reprocess the RT-PCR reads, holding one entry per CDR3 protein. The table lists approximately 6,000 distinct CDR3 sequences, 60% to 80% of them singletons. Trimming stripped 6 bases from V and 5 bases from J, with 18 bases between. This CDR3 region has 15 residues. Germline V gives CDR1 SGHRS, CDR2 YFSETQ. The chain carries TRBV5-1 and TRBJ2-1; possibly TRBD2 for D (5 bases). This specimen was T cells from blood (PBMCs), unsorted or a sorted subset (not recorded which), taken before or after yellow fever vaccination (not recorded which). This sequence was found in a woman aged 18-29 years who received the yellow fever vaccine. CDR3 bases: TGCGCCAGCACATACCTGCCGGGGTTCCACAATGAGCAGTTCTTC. It encodes CASTYLPGFHNEQFF.